This T cell receptor (beta chain) comes out of a study of neurological immune-mediated disorders. PBMCs stored at -80 C, numbering 2 million, were the origin of the unsorted libraries. Study-wide results and limits: Repertoires from 18 of 34 multiple sclerosis patients grouped phylogenetically into a related-CDR3 cluster, suggesting a possible signature. There were no CDR3 amino acid sequences shared by expanded clones across subjects, a result suggesting private repertoires in all groups.

Synthesis of cDNA was accomplished via 5'RACE employing 10-nucleotide random UMIs. TCRdb re-called the 5' RACE reads through MiXCR, storing one row per CDR3 protein. The top ten clones hold 2.2% of a sample with 65,000 to 75,000 distinct CDR3 sequences, 4.5% to 6% of them seen once. Trimming removed 0 bases from V and 7 bases from J, with 9 bases in between. From germline, CDR1 is SGHTA and CDR2 FQGNSA. This CDR3 spans 14 amino acids. This clonotype was seen ten or more times. The antigen remains unidentified. The V and J genes are TRBV7-2 and TRBJ2-2; the D gene is possibly TRBD2 (5 bases). The TCR was taken from a woman aged 70-85 years with multiple sclerosis. The sample was PBMCs. For the CDR3, the DNA is TGTGCCAGCAGCTTAGCGCTAGCTGGCGGGGAGCTGTTTTTT. Its translation: CASSLALAGGELFF.